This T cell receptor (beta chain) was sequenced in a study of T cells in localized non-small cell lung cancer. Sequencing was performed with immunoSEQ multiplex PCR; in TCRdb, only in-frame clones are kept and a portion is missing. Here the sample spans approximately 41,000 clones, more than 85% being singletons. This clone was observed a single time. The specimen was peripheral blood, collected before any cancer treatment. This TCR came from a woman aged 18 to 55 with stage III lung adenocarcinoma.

CDR3 residues: CASSLTLGGGYTF. DNA for the CDR3: TGTGCCAGCAGCTTGACCTTAGGGGGGGGCTACACCTTC. The genes are TRBV5-6 and TRBJ1-2; possible D gene TRBD1, 6 bases. Germline V gene lookup returns CDR1 SGHDT and CDR2 YYEEEE. This CDR3 comprises 13 residues. V was trimmed by 1 base and J by 8 bases, leaving 12 bases between them.